Reported below is one TCR beta chain. The assay was immunoSEQ multiplex PCR, and TCRdb's table has in-frame clones only and misses some. The sample consists of 65,000 to 90,000 clones, around 80% of them appearing once. This sample was included in a study of OX40 agonist ivuxolimab in advanced cancers. Across the study: Around 40% of patients had received prior checkpoint inhibitor therapy.

The germline CDR1 and CDR2 sequences are MNHEY and SVGAGI. Unmatched junction bases numbered 6, after V lost 5 bases and J lost 5 bases. The CDR3 is 15 residues long. Sequences were derived from CD4+ or CD8+ T cells sorted from blood, sampled in a trial of the OX40 agonist ivuxolimab. This receptor was identified in an adult with an advanced solid tumor such as melanoma, head and neck, liver or kidney cancer. The chain recombines TRBV6-5 with TRBJ2-3; 11 nucleotides agree with TRBD1. In nucleotides, the CDR3 is TGTGCCAGCAGTATCCGGACAGGGGGCGGAGATACGCAGTATTTT. Protein: CASSIRTGGGDTQYF.